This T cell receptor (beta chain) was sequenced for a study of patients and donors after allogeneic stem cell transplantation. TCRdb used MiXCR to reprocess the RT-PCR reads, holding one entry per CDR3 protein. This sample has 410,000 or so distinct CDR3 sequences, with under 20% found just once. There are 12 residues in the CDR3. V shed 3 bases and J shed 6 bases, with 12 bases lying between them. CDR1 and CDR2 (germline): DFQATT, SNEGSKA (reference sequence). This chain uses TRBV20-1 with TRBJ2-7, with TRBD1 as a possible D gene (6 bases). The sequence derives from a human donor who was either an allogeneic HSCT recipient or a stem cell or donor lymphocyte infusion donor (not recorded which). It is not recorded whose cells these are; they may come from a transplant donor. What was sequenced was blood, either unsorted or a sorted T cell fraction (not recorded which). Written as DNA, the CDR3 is TGCAGTGCTAGCACAGGGTTGGGCGAGCAGTACTTC. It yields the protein CSASTGLGEQYF.